This T cell receptor beta chain is drawn from a study of blood T cell repertoires in COVID-19. Study as a whole: From the United States, Italy and Spain came samples of acute and convalescent COVID-19.

Using immunoSEQ multiplex PCR, the repertoire was profiled, and TCRdb retains in-frame clones only, with some absent. Found here are fewer than 250,000 clones, 75% to 85% of them singletons; the top ten hold less than 7%. Trimming removed 4 bases from V and 9 bases from J, with 14 bases in between. The CDR3 runs 12 residues. Germline V gives CDR1 SGHDT, CDR2 YYEEEE. The sample taken for sequencing was peripheral blood. The receptor's source is a man in his sixties with acute or convalescent COVID-19. The chain employs TRBV5-6 and TRBJ2-7; D perhaps matches TRBD2 (5 bases). CDR3 sequence reads: CASSPVGRVQYF. In nucleotides, the CDR3 is TGTGCCAGCAGCCCTGTCGGGCGGGTGCAGTACTTC.